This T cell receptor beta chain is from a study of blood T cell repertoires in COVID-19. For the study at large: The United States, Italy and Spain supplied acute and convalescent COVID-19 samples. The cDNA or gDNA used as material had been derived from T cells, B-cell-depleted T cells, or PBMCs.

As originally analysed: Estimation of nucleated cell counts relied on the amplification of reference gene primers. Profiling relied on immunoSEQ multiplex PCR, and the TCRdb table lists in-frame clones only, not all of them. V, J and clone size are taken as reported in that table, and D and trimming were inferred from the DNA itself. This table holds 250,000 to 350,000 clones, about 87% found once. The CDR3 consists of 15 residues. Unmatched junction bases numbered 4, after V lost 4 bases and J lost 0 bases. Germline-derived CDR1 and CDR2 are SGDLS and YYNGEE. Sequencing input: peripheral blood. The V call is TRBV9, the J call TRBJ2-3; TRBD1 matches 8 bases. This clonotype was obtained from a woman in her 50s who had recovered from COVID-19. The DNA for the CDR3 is TGTGCCAGCAGCCTCGGACAGGGCAGCACAGATACGCAGTATTTT. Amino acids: CASSLGQGSTDTQYF.